This TCR beta chain came from a study of shared clonotypes between healthy human individuals. Whole-study context: Donor ages ranged 18 to 49 years: a couple of women, a few men.

Clones were sequenced by immunoSEQ multiplex PCR, and TCRdb holds only the in-frame ones, with some missing. The table records 2,100,000 or so clones, 90% to 97% of them present only once. Donation came from healthy HIV-negative adults that had no recent acute infections or vaccinations. The CD4+ fraction was divided into a CD45RA+ naive subset and a CD45RA-negative memory subset. Findings and caveats of the study: A reduction in generation probabilities was seen for non-shared clonotypes relative to those shared by all four donors.

About this clone itself: The antigen remains undetermined. One junction end does not reproduce the germline sequence, and a read error may be involved.

Germline CDR1 reads SSHAT; CDR2 reads FNYEAQ (reference sequence). The CDR3 is 17 residues long. The clonotype was recovered from a man younger than 30 in good health. The chain employs TRBV7-7 and TRBJ2-5; 8 positions match TRBD1. What was sequenced was naive CD4+ T cells sorted from blood. Subset: CD45RA+ positively selected. The CDR3, as DNA: TGTGCTAGCACCCTTACCCGGACAGGGTCGGCCCAAGAGACCCAGTACTTC. It encodes CASTLTRTGSAQETQYF.